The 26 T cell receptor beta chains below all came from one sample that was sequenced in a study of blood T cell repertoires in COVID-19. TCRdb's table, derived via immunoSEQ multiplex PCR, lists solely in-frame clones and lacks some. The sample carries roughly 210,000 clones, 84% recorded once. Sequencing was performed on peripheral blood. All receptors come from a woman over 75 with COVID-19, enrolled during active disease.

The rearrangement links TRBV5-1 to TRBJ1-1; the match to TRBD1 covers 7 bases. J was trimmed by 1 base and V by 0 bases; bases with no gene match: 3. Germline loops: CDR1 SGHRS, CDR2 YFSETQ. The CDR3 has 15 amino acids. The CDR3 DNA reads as TGCGCCAGCAGCTTGGGAGGGGGCGAGAACACTGAAGCTTTCTTT. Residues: CASSLGGGENTEAFF.

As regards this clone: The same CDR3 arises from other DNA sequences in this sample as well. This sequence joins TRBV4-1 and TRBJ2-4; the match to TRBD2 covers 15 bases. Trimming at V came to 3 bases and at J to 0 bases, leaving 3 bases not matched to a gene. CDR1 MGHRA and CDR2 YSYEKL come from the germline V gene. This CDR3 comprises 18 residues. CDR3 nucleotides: TGCGCCAGCAGCCAGGGACTAGCGGGGGGACGAGCCAAAAACATTCAGTACTTC. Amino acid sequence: CASSQGLAGGRAKNIQYF.

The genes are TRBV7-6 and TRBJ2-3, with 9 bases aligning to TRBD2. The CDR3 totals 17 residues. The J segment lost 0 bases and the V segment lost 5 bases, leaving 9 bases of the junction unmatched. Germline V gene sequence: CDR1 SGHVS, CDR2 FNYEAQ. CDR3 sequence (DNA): TGTGCCAGCAGCCCCTGGGGTAGCGGGGGAAGCACAGATACGCAGTATTTT. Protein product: CASSPWGSGGSTDTQYF. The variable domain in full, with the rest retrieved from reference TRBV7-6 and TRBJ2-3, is GAGVSQSPRYKVTKRGQDVALRCDPISGHVSLYWYRQALGQGPEFLTYFNYEAQQDKSGLPNDRFSAERPEGSISTLTIQRTEQRDSAMYRCASSPWGSGGSTDTQYFGPGTRLTVL.

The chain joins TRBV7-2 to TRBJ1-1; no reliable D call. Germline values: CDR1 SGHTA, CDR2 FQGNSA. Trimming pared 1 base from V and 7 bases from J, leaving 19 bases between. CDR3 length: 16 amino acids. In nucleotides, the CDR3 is TGTGCCAGCAGCTTAGGGTACGGGTCAAGCGGGGTTGAAGCTTTCTTT. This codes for CASSLGYGSSGVEAFF.

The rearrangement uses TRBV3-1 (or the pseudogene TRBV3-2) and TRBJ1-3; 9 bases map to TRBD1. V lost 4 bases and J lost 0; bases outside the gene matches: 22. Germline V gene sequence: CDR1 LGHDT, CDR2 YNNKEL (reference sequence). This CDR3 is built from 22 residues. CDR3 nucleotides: TGTGCCAGCAGCCGAGTCTCCCCGGGACAGGGAGGGACACACCACTCTGGAAACACCATATATTTT. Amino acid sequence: CASSRVSPGQGGTHHSGNTIYF.

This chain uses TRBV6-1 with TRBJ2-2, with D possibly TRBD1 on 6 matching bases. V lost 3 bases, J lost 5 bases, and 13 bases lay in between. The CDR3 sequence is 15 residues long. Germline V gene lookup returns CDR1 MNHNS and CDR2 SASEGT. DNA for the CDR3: TGTGCCAGCAGTGACAGGGGCGGGTGGACCGGGGAGCTGTTTTTT. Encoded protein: CASSDRGGWTGELFF.

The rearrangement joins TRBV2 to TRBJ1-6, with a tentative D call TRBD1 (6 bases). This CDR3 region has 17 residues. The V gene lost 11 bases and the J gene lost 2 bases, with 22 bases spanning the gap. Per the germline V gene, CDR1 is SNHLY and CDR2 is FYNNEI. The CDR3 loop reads CACSTSRGSTYNSPLHF. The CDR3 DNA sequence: TGTGCCTGCTCCACCTCCAGGGGAAGTACCTATAATTCACCCCTCCACTTT.

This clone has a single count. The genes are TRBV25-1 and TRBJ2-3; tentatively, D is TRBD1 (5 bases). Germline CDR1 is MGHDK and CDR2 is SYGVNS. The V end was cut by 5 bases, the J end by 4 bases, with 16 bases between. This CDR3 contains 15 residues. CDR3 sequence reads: CASSTIGAVADTQYF. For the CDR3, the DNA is TGTGCCAGCAGTACTATAGGGGCCGTCGCAGATACGCAGTATTTT.

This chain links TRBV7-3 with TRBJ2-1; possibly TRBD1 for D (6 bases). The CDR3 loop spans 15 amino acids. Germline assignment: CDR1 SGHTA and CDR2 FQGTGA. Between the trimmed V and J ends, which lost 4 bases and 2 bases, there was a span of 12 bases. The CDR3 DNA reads TGTGCCAGCAGCTCACAGGGTTTAACCTACAATGAGCAGTTCTTC. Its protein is CASSSQGLTYNEQFF.

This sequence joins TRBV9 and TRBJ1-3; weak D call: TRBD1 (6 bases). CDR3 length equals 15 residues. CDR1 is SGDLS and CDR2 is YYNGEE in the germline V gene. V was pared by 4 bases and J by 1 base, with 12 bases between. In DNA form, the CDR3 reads TGTGCCAGCAGCAGGGGGGGCAAATCTGGAAACACCATATATTTT. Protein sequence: CASSRGGKSGNTIYF.

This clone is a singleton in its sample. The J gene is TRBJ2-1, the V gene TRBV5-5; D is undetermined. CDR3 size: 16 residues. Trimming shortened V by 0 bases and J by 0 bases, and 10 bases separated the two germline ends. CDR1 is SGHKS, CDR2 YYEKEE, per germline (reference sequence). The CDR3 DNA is TGTGCCAGCAGCTTGGATCGGTGGAGCTCCTACAATGAGCAGTTCTTC. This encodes CASSLDRWSSYNEQFF.

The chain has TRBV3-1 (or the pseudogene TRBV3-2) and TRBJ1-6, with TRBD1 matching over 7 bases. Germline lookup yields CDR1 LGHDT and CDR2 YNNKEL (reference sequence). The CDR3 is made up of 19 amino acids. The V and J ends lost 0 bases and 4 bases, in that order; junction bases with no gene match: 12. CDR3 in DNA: TGTGCCAGCAGCCAAGATGGCAGGGGGTCCTTAGATTATAATTCACCCCTCCACTTT. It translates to CASSQDGRGSLDYNSPLHF.

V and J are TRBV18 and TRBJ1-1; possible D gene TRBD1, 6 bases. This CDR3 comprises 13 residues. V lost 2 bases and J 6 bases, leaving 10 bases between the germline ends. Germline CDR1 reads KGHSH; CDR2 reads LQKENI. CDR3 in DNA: TGTGCCAGCTCACCAAGGACAGCCCCTGAAGCTTTCTTT. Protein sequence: CASSPRTAPEAFF.

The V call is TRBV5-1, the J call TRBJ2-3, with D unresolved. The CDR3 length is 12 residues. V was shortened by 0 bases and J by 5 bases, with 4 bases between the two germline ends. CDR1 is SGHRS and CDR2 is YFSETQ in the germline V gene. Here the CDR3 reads CASSLALDTQYF. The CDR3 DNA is TGCGCCAGCAGCTTGGCCTTAGATACGCAGTATTTT.

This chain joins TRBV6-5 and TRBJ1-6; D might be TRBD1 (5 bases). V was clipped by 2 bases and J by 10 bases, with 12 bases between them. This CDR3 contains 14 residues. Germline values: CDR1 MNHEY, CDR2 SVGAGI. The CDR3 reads CASSYMGRESPLHF. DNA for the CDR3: TGTGCCAGCAGTTACATGGGGCGAGAATCACCCCTCCACTTT.

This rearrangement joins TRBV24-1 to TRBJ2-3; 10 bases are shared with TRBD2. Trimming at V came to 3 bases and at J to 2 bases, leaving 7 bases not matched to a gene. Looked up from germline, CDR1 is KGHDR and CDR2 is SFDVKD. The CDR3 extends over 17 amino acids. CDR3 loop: CATSDLERGGTTDTQYF. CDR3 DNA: TGTGCCACCAGTGATCTTGAGCGGGGGGGCACCACAGATACGCAGTATTTT.

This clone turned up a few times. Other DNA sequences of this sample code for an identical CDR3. The CDR3 spells CASSLSSGGAYNEQFF. The CDR3 bases are TGTGCCAGCAGCTTATCCTCCGGGGGTGCGTACAATGAGCAGTTCTTC. The V call is TRBV7-9, the J call TRBJ2-1, with D perhaps TRBD2 (6 bases). V was cut by 2 bases and J by 4 bases, with 15 bases left in between. This CDR3 spans 16 amino acids. Per the germline V gene, CDR1 is SEHNR and CDR2 is FQNEAQ (reference sequence).

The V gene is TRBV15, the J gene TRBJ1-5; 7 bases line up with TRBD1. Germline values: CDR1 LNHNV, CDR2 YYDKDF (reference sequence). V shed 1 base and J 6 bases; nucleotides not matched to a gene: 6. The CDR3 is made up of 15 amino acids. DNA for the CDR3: TGTGCCACCAGCAGAGGACAGGGCCGGGGTCAGCCCCAGCATTTT. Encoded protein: CATSRGQGRGQPQHF.

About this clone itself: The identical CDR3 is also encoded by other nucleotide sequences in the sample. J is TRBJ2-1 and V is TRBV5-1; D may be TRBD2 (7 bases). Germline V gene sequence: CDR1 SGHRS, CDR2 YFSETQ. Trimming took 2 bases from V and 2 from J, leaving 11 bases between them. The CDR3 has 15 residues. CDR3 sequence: CASSLGGGAYNEQFF. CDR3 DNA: TGCGCCAGCAGCTTAGGAGGGGGGGCCTACAATGAGCAGTTCTTC.

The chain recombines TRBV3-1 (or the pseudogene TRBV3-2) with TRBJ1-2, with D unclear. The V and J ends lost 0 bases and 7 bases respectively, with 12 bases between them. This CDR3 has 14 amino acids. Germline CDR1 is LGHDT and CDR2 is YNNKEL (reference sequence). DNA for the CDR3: TGTGCCAGCAGCCAAGACGGAATTTCTAGTGGCTACACCTTC. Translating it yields CASSQDGISSGYTF.

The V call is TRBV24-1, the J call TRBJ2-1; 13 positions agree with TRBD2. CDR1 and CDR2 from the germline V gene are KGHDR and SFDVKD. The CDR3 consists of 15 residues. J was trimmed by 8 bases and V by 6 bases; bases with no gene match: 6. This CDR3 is CATSPLAGGQDEQFF. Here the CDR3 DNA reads TGTGCCACCAGTCCACTAGCGGGGGGGCAGGATGAGCAGTTCTTC.

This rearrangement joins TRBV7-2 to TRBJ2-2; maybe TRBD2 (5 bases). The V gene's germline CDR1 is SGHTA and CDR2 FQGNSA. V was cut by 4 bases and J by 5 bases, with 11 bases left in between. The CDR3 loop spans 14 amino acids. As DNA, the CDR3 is TGTGCCAGCAGCTCCGACCGAGGGACCGGGGAGCTGTTTTTT. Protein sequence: CASSSDRGTGELFF.

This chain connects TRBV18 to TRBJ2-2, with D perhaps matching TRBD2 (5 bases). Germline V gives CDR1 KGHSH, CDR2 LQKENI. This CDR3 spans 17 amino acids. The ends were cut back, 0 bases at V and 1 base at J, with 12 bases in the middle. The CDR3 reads CASSPPGSGRNTGELFF. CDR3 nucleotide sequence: TGTGCCAGCTCACCACCGGGGTCGGGAAGGAACACCGGGGAGCTGTTTTTT. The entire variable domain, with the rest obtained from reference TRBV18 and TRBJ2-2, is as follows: NAGVMQNPRHLVRRRGQEARLRCSPMKGHSHVYWYRQLPEEGLKFMVYLQKENIIDESGMPKERFSAEFPKEGPSILRIQQVVRGDSAAYFCASSPPGSGRNTGELFFGEGSRLTVL.

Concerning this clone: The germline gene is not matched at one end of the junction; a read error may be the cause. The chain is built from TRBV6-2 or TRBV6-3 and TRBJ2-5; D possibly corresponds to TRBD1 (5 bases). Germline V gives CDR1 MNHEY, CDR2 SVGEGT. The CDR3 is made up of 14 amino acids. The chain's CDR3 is CAGSYLSRGETQYF. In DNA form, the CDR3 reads TGTGCCGGCAGTTACTTATCAAGGGGAGAGACCCAGTACTTC.

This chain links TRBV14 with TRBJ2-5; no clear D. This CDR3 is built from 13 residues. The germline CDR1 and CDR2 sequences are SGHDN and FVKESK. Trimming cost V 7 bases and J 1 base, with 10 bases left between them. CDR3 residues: CASNDILQETQYF. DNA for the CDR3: TGTGCCAGCAACGACATCCTCCAAGAGACCCAGTACTTC.

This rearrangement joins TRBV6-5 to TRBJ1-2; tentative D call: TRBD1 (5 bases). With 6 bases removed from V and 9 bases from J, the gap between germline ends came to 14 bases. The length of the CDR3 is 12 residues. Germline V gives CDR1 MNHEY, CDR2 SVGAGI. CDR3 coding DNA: TGTGCCAGCAGCGAGGACAACAGGAGCTACACCTTC. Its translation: CASSEDNRSYTF.